The clone carrying this T cell receptor (beta chain) was seen more than once but under ten times. Its antigen is not identified. Method: immunoSEQ multiplex PCR; TCRdb's copy keeps in-frame clones and lacks some. Of around 67,000 clones detected, around 80% appear once; the ten largest clones hold 1.2%. This specimen belongs to a study of OX40 agonist ivuxolimab in advanced cancers. Overall study findings and caveats: Clonal expansion from baseline to week 6 occurred in both CD4+ and CD8+ T cells.

The CDR3 runs to 17 residues. Germline V gene lookup returns CDR1 GTSNPN and CDR2 SVGIG (reference sequence). V dropped 8 bases and J dropped 2; count of bases not matched to a gene: 20. The receptor comes from an adult with an advanced solid tumor such as melanoma, head and neck, liver or kidney cancer. This chain links TRBV30 with TRBJ2-7; the match to TRBD1 covers 8 bases. The sample here was CD4+ or CD8+ T cells sorted from blood, taken in a trial of the OX40 agonist ivuxolimab. This CDR3 is CAGTGGRGPLIAYEQYF. CDR3 in DNA: TGTGCCGGAACAGGGGGGCGTGGTCCCCTAATTGCCTACGAGCAGTACTTC.